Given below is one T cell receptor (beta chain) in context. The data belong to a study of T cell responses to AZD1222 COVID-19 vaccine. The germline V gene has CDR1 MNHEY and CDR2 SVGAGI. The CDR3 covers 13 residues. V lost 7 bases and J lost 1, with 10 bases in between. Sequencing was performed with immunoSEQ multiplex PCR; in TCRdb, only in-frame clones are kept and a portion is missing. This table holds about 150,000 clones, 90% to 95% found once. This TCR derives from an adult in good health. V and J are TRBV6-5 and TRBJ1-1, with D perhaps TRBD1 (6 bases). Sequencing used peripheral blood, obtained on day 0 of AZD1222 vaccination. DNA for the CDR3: TGTGCCAGCAAAACACAGGGGAACACTGAAGCTTTCTTT. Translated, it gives CASKTQGNTEAFF.